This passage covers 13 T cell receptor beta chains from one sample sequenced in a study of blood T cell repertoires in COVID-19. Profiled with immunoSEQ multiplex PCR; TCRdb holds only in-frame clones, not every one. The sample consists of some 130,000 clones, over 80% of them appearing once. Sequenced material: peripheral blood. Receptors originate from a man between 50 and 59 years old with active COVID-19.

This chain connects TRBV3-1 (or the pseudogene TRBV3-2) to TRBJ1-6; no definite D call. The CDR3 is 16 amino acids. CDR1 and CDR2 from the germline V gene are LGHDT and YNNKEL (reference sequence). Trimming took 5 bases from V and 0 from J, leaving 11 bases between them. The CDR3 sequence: CASSERSSSYNSPLHF. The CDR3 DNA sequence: TGTGCCAGCAGCGAGAGGTCGAGCTCCTATAATTCACCCCTCCACTTT.

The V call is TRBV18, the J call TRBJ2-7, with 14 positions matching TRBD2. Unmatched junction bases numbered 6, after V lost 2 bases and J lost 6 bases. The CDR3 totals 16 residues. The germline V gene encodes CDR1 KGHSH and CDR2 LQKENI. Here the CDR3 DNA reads TGTGCCAGCTCACCAGAGACTAGCGGGGGGGCCGGCGAGCAGTACTTC. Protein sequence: CASSPETSGGAGEQYF. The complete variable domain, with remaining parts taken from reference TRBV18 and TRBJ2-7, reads NAGVMQNPRHLVRRRGQEARLRCSPMKGHSHVYWYRQLPEEGLKFMVYLQKENIIDESGMPKERFSAEFPKEGPSILRIQQVVRGDSAAYFCASSPETSGGAGEQYFGPGTRLTVT.

As DNA, the CDR3 is TGTGCCAGCAGGGGGACTTTAATGGAATCACCCCTCCACTTT. It yields the protein CASRGTLMESPLHF. This rearrangement joins TRBV6-5 to TRBJ1-6, with D possibly TRBD1 on 5 matching bases. V dropped 6 bases and J dropped 10 bases, with 16 bases sitting between them. From germline, CDR1 is MNHEY and CDR2 SVGAGI. The CDR3 covers 14 residues.

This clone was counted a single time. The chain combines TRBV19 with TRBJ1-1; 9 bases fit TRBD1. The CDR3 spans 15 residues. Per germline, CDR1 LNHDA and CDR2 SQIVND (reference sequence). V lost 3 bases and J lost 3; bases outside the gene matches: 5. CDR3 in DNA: TGTGCCAGTAGTATGTTTAGGACAGGGGACACTGAAGCTTTCTTT. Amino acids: CASSMFRTGDTEAFF.

The CDR3: CSVAQASGNTIYF. CDR3 nucleotides: TGCAGCGTTGCACAGGCCTCTGGAAACACCATATATTTT. This chain joins TRBV29-1 and TRBJ1-3; tentatively, D is TRBD1 (5 bases). Germline V gene lookup returns CDR1 SQVTM and CDR2 ANQGSEA. The CDR3 is made up of 13 amino acids. V dropped 4 bases and J dropped 0 bases, with 7 bases sitting between them. Full variable domain (missing parts from reference TRBV29-1 and TRBJ1-3): SAVISQKPSRDICQRGTSLTIQCQVDSQVTMMFWYRQQPGQSLTLIATANQGSEATYESGFVIDKFPISRPNLTFSTLTVSNMSPEDSSIYLCSVAQASGNTIYFGEGSWLTVV.

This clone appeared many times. The CDR3 DNA sequence: TGTGCCACCAGCAGAGGGACAGGGGTCAATCAGCCCCAGCATTTT. Its translation is CATSRGTGVNQPQHF. The genes are TRBV15 and TRBJ1-5; 9 bases match TRBD1. With V trimmed by 1 base and J by 3 bases, 1 base remained unmatched. This CDR3 is 15 amino acids long. Germline V lookup: CDR1 LNHNV, CDR2 YYDKDF (reference sequence).

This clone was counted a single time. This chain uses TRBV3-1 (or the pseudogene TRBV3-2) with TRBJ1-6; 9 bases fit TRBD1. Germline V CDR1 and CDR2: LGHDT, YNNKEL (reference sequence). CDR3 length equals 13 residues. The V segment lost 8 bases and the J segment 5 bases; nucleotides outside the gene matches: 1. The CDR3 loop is CASGQGNNSPLHF. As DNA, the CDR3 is TGTGCCAGCGGACAGGGGAATAATTCACCCCTCCACTTT.

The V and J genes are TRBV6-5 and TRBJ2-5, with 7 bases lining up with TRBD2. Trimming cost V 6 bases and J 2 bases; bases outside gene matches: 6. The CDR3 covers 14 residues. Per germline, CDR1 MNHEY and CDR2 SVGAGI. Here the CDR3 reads CASRRGGRQETQYF. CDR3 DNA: TGTGCCAGCAGAAGGGGAGGGAGGCAAGAGACCCAGTACTTC.

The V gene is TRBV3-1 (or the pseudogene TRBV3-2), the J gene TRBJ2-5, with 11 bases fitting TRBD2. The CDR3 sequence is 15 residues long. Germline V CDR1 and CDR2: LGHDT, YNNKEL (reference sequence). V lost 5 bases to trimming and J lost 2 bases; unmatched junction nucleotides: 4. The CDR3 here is CASSWLAGGQETQYF. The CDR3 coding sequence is TGTGCCAGCAGCTGGTTAGCGGGGGGGCAAGAGACCCAGTACTTC.

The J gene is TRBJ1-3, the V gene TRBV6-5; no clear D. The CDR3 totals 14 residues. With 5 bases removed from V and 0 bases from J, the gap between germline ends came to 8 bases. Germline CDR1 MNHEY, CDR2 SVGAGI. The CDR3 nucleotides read TGTGCCAGCAGTCCCGGTCTCTCTGGAAACACCATATATTTT. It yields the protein CASSPGLSGNTIYF.

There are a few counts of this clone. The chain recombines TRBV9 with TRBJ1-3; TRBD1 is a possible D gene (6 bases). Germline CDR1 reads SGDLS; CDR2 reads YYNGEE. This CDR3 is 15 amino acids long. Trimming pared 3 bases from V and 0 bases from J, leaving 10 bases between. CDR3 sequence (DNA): TGTGCCAGCAGCGACCAGGGGCTCTCTGGAAACACCATATATTTT. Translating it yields CASSDQGLSGNTIYF.

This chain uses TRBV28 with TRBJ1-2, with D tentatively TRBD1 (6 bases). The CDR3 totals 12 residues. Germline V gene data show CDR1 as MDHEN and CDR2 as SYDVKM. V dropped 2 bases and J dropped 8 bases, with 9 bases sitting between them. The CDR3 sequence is CASSLVTGGYTF. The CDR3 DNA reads TGTGCCAGCAGTTTAGTGACAGGCGGCTACACCTTC.

CDR3: CASSQGRGGRQETQYF. The CDR3 bases are TGTGCCAGCAGCCAGGGTAGGGGGGGCCGGCAAGAGACCCAGTACTTC. The V gene is TRBV3-1 (or the pseudogene TRBV3-2), the J gene TRBJ2-5; D may be TRBD2 (7 bases). The CDR3 contains 16 residues. Trimming took 3 bases from V and 2 from J, leaving 16 bases between them. Germline-derived CDR1 and CDR2 are LGHDT and YNNKEL (reference sequence).